Sequencing of this T cell receptor beta chain was carried out in a study of T-cell memory formation after mild COVID-19. Points from the study as a whole: CD4+ contracting clones were mainly CM and EM; CD8+ ones, EMRA.

UMIs and sample barcodes were carried by the TCR alpha and TCR beta cDNA libraries that 5'RACE produced using constant-segment primers. TCRdb redid the calling of the 5' RACE reads with MiXCR, one entry per CDR3 protein. The table lists roughly 350,000 distinct CDR3 sequences, around 20% of them singletons. CDR1 DFQATT and CDR2 SNEGSKA come from the germline V gene (reference sequence). This CDR3 comprises 15 residues. Germline trimming cut 0 bases from V and 3 bases from J; bases unmatched to any gene: 5. This clonotype was found many times. The antigen is unknown. The chain recombines TRBV20-1 with TRBJ1-1; TRBD1 agrees at 9 bases. Material: PBMCs or a T cell subset sorted from them (not recorded which). The receptor was isolated from an adult woman who had mild COVID-19 (a few samples of this study predate the infection). Cell type and time point are not known. For the CDR3, the DNA is TGCAGTGCTAGAGAACAGGGGGCCTTGGACACTGAAGCTTTCTTT. Residues: CSAREQGALDTEAFF.